The T cell receptor (beta chain) described here comes from a study of a mutant IDH1 vaccine in newly diagnosed glioma (dated by TCRdb to about 2021). For context, the study as a whole: Vaccination started 4-6 weeks after radiotherapy alone, or was given together with temozolomide cycles in the groups whose treatment included chemotherapy. Of the roughly 34 treated patients, about 60% were male and approximately 40% were female, and the mean age was around 40 years. Prior to enrollment, patients had been given standard therapy consisting of radiotherapy alone, temozolomide alone, or radiochemotherapy with temozolomide, with the combination given to most patients. The week-35 safety follow-up was designated visit V12, and the week-47 end of study was designated visit V13. Peripheral blood was drawn at six visits: V03 (baseline), V05, V07, V10, V12 and V13. For exploratory analyses, 25 to 30 treated patients had longitudinal TCRB deep sequencing done wherever samples were available. General findings and caveats noted by the study authors: PBMC samples for TCRB deep sequencing were selected based on availability. Across multiple MHC alleles, vaccine-induced immune responses were seen in around 94% of patients. Pseudoprogression appeared unrelated to alterations in the top peripheral T cell clonotypes detected by TCRB sequencing. The authors noted that analyses of patient blood samples could not be reproduced because of sample limitations.

The V and J ends are trimmed by 5 bases and 5 bases, leaving 10 bases between them. The CDR3 covers 11 residues, taking in both the cysteine and the phenylalanine. Left in the record is the CDR3 DNA by itself, 33 bases read in frame from the first base. As encoded in the germline V gene (reference sequence), CDR1 is GTSNPN while CDR2 is SVGIG. The protocol used for the library was the immunoSEQ multiplex PCR assay. The hsTCRB Kit was used according to the manufacturer's protocol to amplify rearranged TCR beta chain sequences. Sequencing of TCRB libraries was carried out on an Illumina MiSeq. The authors' pipeline ran thus. Demultiplexing, trimming and gene mapping were performed with the kit vendor's proprietary platform. TCRdb re-hosts the immuneACCESS table, in-frame sequences only. Its copies lack some clones; in the studies checked, an unresolved V gene accounts for under half of them, and the cause for the rest is not known. V, J and clone size reflect that table, while D and trimming were determined from the DNA. The sample includes tens of thousands of clones, with about 87% observed a single time. The top ten hold roughly 2% of the sample.

Details on this clone: The antigen it binds to is not known. No clone much larger than this one lies a single base away; base qualities are absent.

The sample's time point label, decoded: week 35, safety follow-up. A 20-mer mutant IDH1 peptide at 300 micrograms in Montanide made up each vaccine dose, which was injected subcutaneously together with topical imiquimod. Patients were given eight vaccinations, in weeks 1, 3, 5, 7, 11, 15, 19 and 23, which matched visits V03 through V10. Newly diagnosed WHO grade 3 or 4 IDH1-mutant astrocytomas showing loss of nuclear ATRX were present in the donors. The samples were drawn from NOA16, a multicentre, single-arm, open-label phase I trial in Germany that tested a mutant IDH1 peptide vaccine in humans for the first time. Genomic DNA for TCRB sequencing was isolated from EDTA blood with the DNeasy Blood and Tissue Kit.

The rearranged chain carries TRBV30 and TRBJ2-7, with the D gene call left open. The receptor was isolated from a man aged 30 to 39 with glioma. Sequenced material: PBMCs, taken from a glioma patient whose treatment included an IDH1 peptide vaccine. CDR3 sequence: CAWLEYDEQYF. The nucleotide sequence reads as follows: TGTGCCTGGCTTGAATATGACGAGCAGTACTTC.